This is a list of T cell receptor beta chains from one sample in a study of OX40 agonist ivuxolimab in advanced cancers. Assay: immunoSEQ multiplex PCR; the TCRdb copy retains only in-frame clones and omits some. The sample contains around 95,000 clones, roughly 93% of which appear only once. The source material was CD4+ or CD8+ T cells sorted from blood, sampled in a trial of the OX40 agonist ivuxolimab. The receptors derive from an adult with an advanced solid tumor such as melanoma, head and neck, liver or kidney cancer. CDR3s include the opening cysteine and the closing phenylalanine or tryptophan. A D gene is named only where the DNA matches it firmly. The size of a clone is reported for some rows only, either as once, few or many, or as a class for expanded clones.

NA	TRBV5-1	TRBJ2-3	NA	CASSEGLSTDTQYF	TGCGCCAGCAGCGAAGGCCTTAGCACAGATACGCAGTATTTT
TRBD2	TRBV6-5	TRBJ2-2	NA	CASSYLTSGRGGELFF	TGTGCCAGCAGTTACCTGACTAGCGGGAGAGGCGGGGAGCTGTTTTTT
TRBD1	TRBV28	TRBJ2-7	NA	CASRWTGFNEQYF	TGTGCCAGCAGATGGACAGGGTTCAACGAGCAGTACTTC
NA	TRBV9	TRBJ1-3	NA	CASSAQTTAGNTIYF	TGTGCCAGCAGCGCACAGACAACGGCTGGAAACACCATATATTTT
TRBD1	TRBV30	TRBJ1-4	NA	CGTGPNEKLFF	TGCGGGACAGGCCCTAATGAAAAACTGTTTTTT
NA	TRBV7-7	TRBJ2-2	NA	CASSITMNTGELFF	TGTGCCAGCAGTATTACAATGAACACCGGGGAGCTGTTTTTT
NA	TRBV5-1	TRBJ2-3	NA	CASSLGRGDADTQYF	TGCGCCAGCAGCTTGGGGCGGGGAGATGCAGATACGCAGTATTTT
NA	TRBV4-2	TRBJ1-1	NA	CASSQQGVGNTEAFF	TGTGCCAGCAGCCAACAGGGAGTCGGGAACACTGAAGCTTTCTTT
NA	TRBV10-1	TRBJ2-7	NA	CASSESPVSYEQYF	TGCGCCAGCAGTGAGTCCCCGGTTTCCTACGAGCAGTACTTC
TRBD2	TRBV6-5	TRBJ2-1	NA	CASSYITGGIWDEQFF	TGTGCCAGCAGTTATATTACGGGAGGGATCTGGGATGAGCAGTTCTTC
TRBD1	TRBV14	TRBJ2-7	once	CASSQFSGTGDEQYF	TGTGCCAGCAGCCAATTTTCCGGGACAGGGGACGAGCAGTACTTC
NA	TRBV6-1	TRBJ1-3	NA	CASSVGSHSGNTIYF	TGTGCCAGCAGTGTTGGCAGTCACTCTGGAAACACCATATATTTT
NA	TRBV5-8	TRBJ1-5	few	CASSQSRQPQHF	TGTGCCAGCAGCCAAAGTCGTCAGCCCCAGCATTTT
NA	TRBV5-1	TRBJ2-7	NA	CASSYDRYEQYF	TGCGCCAGCAGCTATGACAGATACGAGCAGTACTTC
TRBD1	TRBV19	TRBJ1-4	NA	CASETGVSKKLFF	TGTGCCAGTGAAACAGGGGTATCGAAAAAACTGTTTTTT
TRBD1	TRBV27	TRBJ2-7	NA	CASSLSGTVVYEQYF	TGTGCCAGCAGTCTTTCCGGGACAGTCGTCTACGAGCAGTACTTC
TRBD2	TRBV5-8	TRBJ2-5	NA	CASSLSSGAGTQYF	TGTGCCAGCAGCTTGAGTAGCGGGGCGGGGACCCAGTACTTC
NA	TRBV15	TRBJ2-7	NA	CATSRDRGYEQYF	TGTGCCACCAGCAGAGACCGGGGCTACGAGCAGTACTTC
TRBD1	TRBV11-2	TRBJ2-1	NA	CASSRGQGAGNEQFF	TGTGCCAGCAGCAGGGGACAGGGGGCAGGAAATGAGCAGTTCTTC
NA	TRBV5-1	TRBJ2-2	NA	CASSPQTDAGELFF	TGCGCCAGCAGCCCCCAAACTGACGCCGGGGAGCTGTTTTTT
TRBD1	TRBV28	TRBJ1-4	NA	CASSLSPLGQGLINEKLFF	TGTGCCAGCAGTTTATCCCCCCTGGGACAGGGCCTGATTAATGAAAAACTGTTTTTT
NA	TRBV28	TRBJ2-2	NA	CASSGAGHVTGELFF	TGTGCCAGCAGCGGGGCGGGACACGTCACCGGGGAGCTGTTTTTT
NA	TRBV27	TRBJ1-1	NA	CASSPEGRYNTEAFF	TGTGCCAGCAGTCCTGAAGGACGTTATAACACTGAAGCTTTCTTT
NA	TRBV7-8	TRBJ1-5	NA	CASSRGTGGDQPQHF	TGTGCCAGCAGCCGAGGTACAGGAGGCGATCAGCCCCAGCATTTT
TRBD1	TRBV28	TRBJ2-7	NA	CASSLTGGVYEQYF	TGTGCCAGCAGCCTGACAGGGGGAGTTTACGAGCAGTACTTC
NA	TRBV7-9	TRBJ1-4	NA	CASSLSFLNEKLFF	TGTGCCAGCAGCCTAAGCTTCCTAAATGAAAAACTGTTTTTT
NA	TRBV19	TRBJ1-4	once	CASAGQTNEKLFF	TGTGCCAGTGCAGGGCAAACTAATGAAAAACTGTTTTTT
TRBD2	TRBV10-3	TRBJ2-7	NA	CAIRGTSGSYEQYF	TGTGCCATCAGGGGGACTAGCGGTTCCTACGAGCAGTACTTC
NA	TRBV7-2	TRBJ1-2	NA	CASSLVAGAAGSNYGYTF	TGTGCCAGCAGCTTAGTGGCAGGGGCGGCCGGGTCTAACTATGGCTACACCTTC
NA	TRBV19	TRBJ2-3	NA	CASSIDPSRSTDTQYF	TGTGCCAGTAGTATAGACCCCTCCAGGAGCACAGATACGCAGTATTTT
NA	TRBV9	TRBJ2-2	NA	CASSVPGNTGELFF	TGTGCCAGCAGCGTTCCAGGGAACACCGGGGAGCTGTTTTTT
NA	TRBV28	TRBJ1-1	NA	CASTGTAREAFF	TGTGCCAGCACCGGGACGGCAAGAGAAGCTTTCTTT
NA	TRBV14	TRBJ2-1	NA	CASSQGSLAYNEQFF	TGTGCCAGCAGCCAAGGTTCTCTAGCTTACAATGAGCAGTTCTTC
TRBD2	TRBV10-2	TRBJ2-1	NA	CASSGLAGFYNEQFF	TGCGCCAGCAGTGGACTAGCGGGATTTTACAATGAGCAGTTCTTC
TRBD2	TRBV28	TRBJ2-7	NA	CASSLLTGTSGSRGRQYF	TGTGCCAGCAGTTTACTTACGGGAACTAGCGGGAGTCGCGGTAGGCAGTACTTC
NA	TRBV6-1	TRBJ2-3	NA	CASREGVSTDTQYF	TGTGCCAGCAGGGAGGGGGTTAGCACAGATACGCAGTATTTT
NA	TRBV7-7	TRBJ2-3	NA	CASSLGPTNTDTQYF	TGTGCCAGCAGCTTAGGACCGACCAACACAGATACGCAGTATTTT
TRBD2	TRBV9	TRBJ2-3	once	CASSVLSGVTDTQYF	TGTGCCAGCAGCGTACTTAGCGGGGTGACAGATACGCAGTATTTT
NA	TRBV7-9	TRBJ1-2	NA	CASSEQEWNGYTF	TGTGCCAGCAGCGAACAGGAGTGGAATGGTTACACCTTC
NA	TRBV18	TRBJ2-1	NA	CASSPPLGSKGSYNEQFF	TGTGCCAGCTCACCACCTCTGGGGTCGAAGGGGTCCTACAATGAGCAGTTCTTC
NA	TRBV5-1	TRBJ2-2	NA	CASSPRGPNTGELFF	TGCGCCAGCAGCCCTCGGGGTCCGAACACCGGGGAGCTGTTTTTT
TRBD1	TRBV10-3	TRBJ1-1	NA	CAIKDRADTEAFF	TGTGCCATCAAAGACAGGGCGGACACTGAAGCTTTCTTT
NA	TRBV6-5	TRBJ2-1	NA	CASSRLRAPVDEQFF	TGTGCCAGCAGTCGCCTCCGGGCCCCAGTCGATGAGCAGTTCTTC
NA	TRBV27	TRBJ2-2	NA	CASSPQTRGTGELFF	TGTGCCAGCAGTCCCCAGACTAGAGGCACCGGGGAGCTGTTTTTT
NA	TRBV16	TRBJ1-1	NA	CASSQSTYNTEAFF	TGTGCCAGCAGCCAATCCACATATAACACTGAAGCTTTCTTT
NA	TRBV7-2	TRBJ2-1	NA	CASSSDSVNAFF	TGTGCCAGCAGCTCAGACAGTGTCAATGCGTTCTTC
NA	TRBV7-9	TRBJ2-7	NA	CASTLEAEQYF	TGTGCCAGCACCCTCGAGGCCGAGCAGTACTTC
NA	TRBV19	TRBJ1-4	NA	CASSTAGLNEKLFF	TGTGCCAGTAGTACGGCAGGACTTAATGAAAAACTGTTTTTT
NA	TRBV28	TRBJ1-5	NA	CATEGGGSNQPQHF	TGTGCCACCGAGGGTGGGGGGAGCAATCAGCCCCAGCATTTT
NA	TRBV21-1	TRBJ2-5	NA	CASSVPGTGQETQYF	TGTGCCAGCAGCGTACCCGGGACAGGGCAAGAGACCCAGTACTTC
NA	TRBV12-5	TRBJ2-7	NA	CASGLVGQLAGYEQYF	TGTGCTAGTGGTTTGGTAGGACAGTTAGCGGGCTACGAGCAGTACTTC